This T cell receptor (beta chain) appears in the sequencing data of a study of T cell responses to AZD1222 COVID-19 vaccine. Note on this clone: Its antigen is unidentified.

The assay was immunoSEQ multiplex PCR, and TCRdb's table has in-frame clones only and misses some. The table includes 100,000 to 150,000 clones, around 90% detected once. Study results and caveats: The sample set comprised mostly white British donors with more females, and clonal diversity was possibly underestimated. Spike-specific TCRs gained breadth and depth after people received two AZD1222 doses.

The input for sequencing was peripheral blood, taken on day 0 of AZD1222 vaccination. This TCR came from an adult in good health.

CDR3 nucleotides: TGTGCCAGCAGTTCTCGGACAGGGGTCCAGCCCCAGCATTTT. Its protein product is CASSSRTGVQPQHF. The V and J genes are TRBV6-5 and TRBJ1-5, with 9 positions matching TRBD1. Trimming took 4 bases from V and 7 from J; bases not matched to a gene: 5. Germline V CDR1 and CDR2: MNHEY, SVGAGI. This CDR3 is 14 amino acids long.